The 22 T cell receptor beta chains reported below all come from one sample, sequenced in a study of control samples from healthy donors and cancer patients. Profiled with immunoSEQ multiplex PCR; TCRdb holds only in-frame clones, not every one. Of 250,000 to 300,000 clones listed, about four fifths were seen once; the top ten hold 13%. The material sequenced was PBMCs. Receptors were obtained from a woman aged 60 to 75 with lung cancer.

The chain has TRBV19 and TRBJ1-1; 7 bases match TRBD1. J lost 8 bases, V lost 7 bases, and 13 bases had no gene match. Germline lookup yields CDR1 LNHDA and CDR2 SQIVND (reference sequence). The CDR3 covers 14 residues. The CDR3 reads CASTPRPGQSEAFF. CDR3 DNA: TGTGCCAGTACCCCGCGCCCGGGACAGTCCGAAGCTTTCTTT.

The CDR3 nucleotides are TGCGCCAGCAGTGGGGCCCCCCTAGGGCTCGAGCAGTACTTC. Translated: CASSGAPLGLEQYF. The rearrangement links TRBV10-1 to TRBJ2-7; D remains ambiguous. The CDR3 has 14 amino acids. Trimming pared 4 bases from V and 6 bases from J, leaving 16 bases between. Germline loops: CDR1 WNHNN, CDR2 SYGVQD (reference sequence).

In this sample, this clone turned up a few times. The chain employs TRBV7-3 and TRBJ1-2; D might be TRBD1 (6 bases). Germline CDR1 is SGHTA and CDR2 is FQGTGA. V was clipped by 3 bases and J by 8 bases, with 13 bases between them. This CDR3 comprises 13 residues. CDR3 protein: CASSFDRRSGYTF. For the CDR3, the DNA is TGTGCCAGCAGCTTTGACAGGAGGAGCGGCTACACCTTC.

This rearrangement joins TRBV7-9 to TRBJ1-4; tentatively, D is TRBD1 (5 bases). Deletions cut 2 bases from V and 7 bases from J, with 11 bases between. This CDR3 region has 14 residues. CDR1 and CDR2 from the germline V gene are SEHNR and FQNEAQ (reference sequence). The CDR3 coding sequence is TGTGCCAGCAGCTTAAGGCAGGGCGGTGAAAAACTGTTTTTT. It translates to CASSLRQGGEKLFF.

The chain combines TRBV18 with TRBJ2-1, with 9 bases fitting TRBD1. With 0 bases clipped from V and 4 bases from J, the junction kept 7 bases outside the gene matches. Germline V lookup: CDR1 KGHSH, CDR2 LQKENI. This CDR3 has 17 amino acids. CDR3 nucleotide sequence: TGTGCCAGCTCACCACCGGAAGGGACAGGGCATTACAATGAGCAGTTCTTC. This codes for CASSPPEGTGHYNEQFF.

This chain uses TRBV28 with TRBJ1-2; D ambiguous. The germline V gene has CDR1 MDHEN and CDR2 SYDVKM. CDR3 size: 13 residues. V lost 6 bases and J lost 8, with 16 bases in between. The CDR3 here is CASSRSLLGGYTF. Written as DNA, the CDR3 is TGTGCCAGCAGCCGGTCCTTGTTGGGGGGCTACACCTTC.

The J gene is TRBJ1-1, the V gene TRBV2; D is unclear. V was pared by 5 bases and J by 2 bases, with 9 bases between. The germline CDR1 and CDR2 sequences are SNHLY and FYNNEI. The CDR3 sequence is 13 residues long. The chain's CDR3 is CASSIEANTEAFF. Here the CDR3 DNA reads TGTGCCAGCAGTATAGAGGCAAACACTGAAGCTTTCTTT.

CDR3 region: CASSGPITMNTEAFF. The CDR3 DNA follows: TGTGCCAGCAGTGGACCGATAACGATGAACACTGAAGCTTTCTTT. The chain employs TRBV2 and TRBJ1-1; D gene unclear. Germline values: CDR1 SNHLY, CDR2 FYNNEI. This CDR3 is built from 15 residues. The V end was cut by 4 bases, the J end by 0 bases, with 12 bases between.

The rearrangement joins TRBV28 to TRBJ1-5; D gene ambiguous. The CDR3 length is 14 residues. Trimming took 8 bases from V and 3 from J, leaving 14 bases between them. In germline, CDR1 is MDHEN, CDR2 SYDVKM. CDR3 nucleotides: TGTGCCAGCCGGGCCCCGGGGAACAATCAGCCCCAGCATTTT. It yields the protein CASRAPGNNQPQHF. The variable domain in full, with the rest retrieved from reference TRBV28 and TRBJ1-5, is DVKVTQSSRYLVKRTGEKVFLECVQDMDHENMFWYRQDPGLGLRLIYFSYDVKMKEKGDIPEGYSVSREKKERFSLILESASTNQTSMYLCASRAPGNNQPQHFGDGTRLSIL.

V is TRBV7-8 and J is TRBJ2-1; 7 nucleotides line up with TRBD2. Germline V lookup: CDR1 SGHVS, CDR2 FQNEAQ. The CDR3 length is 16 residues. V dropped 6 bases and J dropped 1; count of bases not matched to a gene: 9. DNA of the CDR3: TGTGCCAGCAGTCTGACTCTAGCGGAGTCCTACAATGAGCAGTTCTTC. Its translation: CASSLTLAESYNEQFF.

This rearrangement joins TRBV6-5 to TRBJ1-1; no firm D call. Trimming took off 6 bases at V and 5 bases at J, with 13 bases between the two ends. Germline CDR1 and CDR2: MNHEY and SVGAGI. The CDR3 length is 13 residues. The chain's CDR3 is CASSGSVGTEAFF. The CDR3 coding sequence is TGTGCCAGCAGCGGGTCAGTCGGGACTGAAGCTTTCTTT.

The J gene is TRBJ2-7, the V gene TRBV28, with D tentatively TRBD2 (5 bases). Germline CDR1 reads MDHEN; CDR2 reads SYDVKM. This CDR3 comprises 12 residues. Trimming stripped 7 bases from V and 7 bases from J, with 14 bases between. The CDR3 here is CASTYPGKEQYF. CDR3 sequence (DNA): TGTGCCAGCACGTATCCGGGGAAGGAGCAGTACTTC.

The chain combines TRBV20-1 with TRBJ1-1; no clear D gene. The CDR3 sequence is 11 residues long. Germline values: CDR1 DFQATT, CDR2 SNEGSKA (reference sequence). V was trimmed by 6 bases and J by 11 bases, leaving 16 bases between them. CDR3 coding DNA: TGCAGTGCGTATTGGAGTTTGTCTGCTTTCTTT. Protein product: CSAYWSLSAFF.

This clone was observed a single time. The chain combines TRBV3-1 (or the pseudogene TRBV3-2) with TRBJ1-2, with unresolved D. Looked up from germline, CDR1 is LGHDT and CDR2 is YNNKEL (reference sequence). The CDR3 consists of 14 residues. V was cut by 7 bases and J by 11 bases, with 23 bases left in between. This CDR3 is CASTPGGQLSWYTF. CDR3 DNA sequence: TGTGCCAGCACCCCCGGCGGGCAACTATCGTGGTACACCTTC.

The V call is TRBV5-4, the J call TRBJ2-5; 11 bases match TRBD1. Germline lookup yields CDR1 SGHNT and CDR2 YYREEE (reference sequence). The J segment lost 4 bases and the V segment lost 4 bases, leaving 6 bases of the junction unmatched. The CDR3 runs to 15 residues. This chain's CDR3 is CASSRTGGAGETQYF. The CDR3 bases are TGTGCCAGCAGCAGGACAGGGGGCGCGGGAGAGACCCAGTACTTC.

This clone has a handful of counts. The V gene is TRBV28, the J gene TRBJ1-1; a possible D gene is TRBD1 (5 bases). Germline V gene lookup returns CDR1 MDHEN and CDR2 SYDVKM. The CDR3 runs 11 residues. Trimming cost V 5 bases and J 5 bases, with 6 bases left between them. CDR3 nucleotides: TGTGCCAGCAGTAGGGGAACTGAAGCTTTCTTT. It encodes CASSRGTEAFF.

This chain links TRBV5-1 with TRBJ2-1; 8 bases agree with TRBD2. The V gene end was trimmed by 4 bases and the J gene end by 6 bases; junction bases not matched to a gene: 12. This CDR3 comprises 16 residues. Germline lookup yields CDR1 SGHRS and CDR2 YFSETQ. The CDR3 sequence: CASSDVPGGPLNEQFF. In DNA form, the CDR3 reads TGCGCCAGCAGCGACGTACCGGGAGGGCCCCTCAATGAGCAGTTCTTC.

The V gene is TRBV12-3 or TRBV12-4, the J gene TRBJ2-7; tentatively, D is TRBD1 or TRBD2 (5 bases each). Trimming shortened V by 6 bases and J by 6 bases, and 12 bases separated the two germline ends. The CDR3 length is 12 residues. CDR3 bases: TGTGCCAGCAGGGGACCATTAGCCGAGCAGTACTTC. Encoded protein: CASRGPLAEQYF.

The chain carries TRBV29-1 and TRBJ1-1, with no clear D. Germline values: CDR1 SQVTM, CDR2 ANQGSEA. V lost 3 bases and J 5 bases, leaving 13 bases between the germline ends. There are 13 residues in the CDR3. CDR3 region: CSVERAQGTEAFF. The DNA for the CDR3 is TGCAGCGTTGAGCGGGCCCAAGGGACTGAAGCTTTCTTT.

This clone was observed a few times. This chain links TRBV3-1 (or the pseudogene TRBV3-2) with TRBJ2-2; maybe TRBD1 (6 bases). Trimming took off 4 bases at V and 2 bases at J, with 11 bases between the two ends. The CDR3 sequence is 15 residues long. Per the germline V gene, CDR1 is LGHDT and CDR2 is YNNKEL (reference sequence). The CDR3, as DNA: TGTGCCAGCAGCCGACAGGCTCGTAACACCGGGGAGCTGTTTTTT. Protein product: CASSRQARNTGELFF.

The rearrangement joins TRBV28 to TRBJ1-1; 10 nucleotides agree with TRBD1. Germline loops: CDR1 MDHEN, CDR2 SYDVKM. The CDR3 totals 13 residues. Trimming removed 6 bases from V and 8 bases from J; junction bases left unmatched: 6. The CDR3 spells CASRETGGGEAFF. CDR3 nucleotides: TGTGCCAGCAGGGAGACAGGGGGCGGGGAAGCTTTCTTT.

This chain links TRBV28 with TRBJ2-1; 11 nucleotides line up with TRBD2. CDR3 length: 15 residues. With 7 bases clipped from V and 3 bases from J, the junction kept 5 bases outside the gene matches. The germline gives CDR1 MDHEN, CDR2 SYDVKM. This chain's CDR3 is CASILGTSGYNEQFF. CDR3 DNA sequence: TGTGCCAGCATACTAGGGACTAGCGGCTACAATGAGCAGTTCTTC.